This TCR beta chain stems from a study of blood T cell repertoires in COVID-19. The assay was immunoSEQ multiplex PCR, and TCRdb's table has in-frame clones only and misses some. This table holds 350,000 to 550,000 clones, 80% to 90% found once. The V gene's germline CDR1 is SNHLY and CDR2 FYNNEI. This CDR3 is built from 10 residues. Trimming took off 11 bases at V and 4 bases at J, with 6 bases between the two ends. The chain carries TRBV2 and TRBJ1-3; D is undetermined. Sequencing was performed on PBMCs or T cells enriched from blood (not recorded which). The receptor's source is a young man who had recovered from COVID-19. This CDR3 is CALRGNTIYF. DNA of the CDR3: TGTGCCTTGAGGGGAAACACCATATATTTT.